This T cell receptor beta chain appears in the sequencing data of a study of Graves' ophthalmopathy and Graves' hyperthyroidism. None of the included patients had other autoimmune diseases, uncontrolled infections, pregnancy or lactation, as these led to exclusion. Germline CDR1 and CDR2: KGHDR and SFDVKD. V trimming: 3 bases; J trimming: 8 bases; junction bases outside the gene matches: 7. The CDR3 has 16 residues. Amplifying from RNA transcripts, the study obtained TCR beta CDR3 regions. The first round was an RT-PCR with HTBI primers, and the second round was a multiplex PCR. From the multiplex PCR reads, TCRdb called clonotypes with MiXCR, one entry per CDR3 protein. This sample has more than 1,000,000 distinct CDR3 sequences, with about 35% found just once. Turning to this clonotype: Its antigen is undetermined.

Study-level results: Detected in blood as well were most expanded thyroid clonotypes with frequency above 0.001. The model reached 70.59% sensitivity and about 72% specificity for predicting ophthalmopathy progression.

The chain has TRBV24-1 and TRBJ2-1; 12 bases match TRBD2. The sample taken for sequencing was peripheral blood or thyroid tissue (not recorded which). This clonotype originated in an adult man with Graves' hyperthyroidism. In DNA form, the CDR3 reads TGTGCCACCAGTGATGCGACTAGCGGGAGCTGGTATGAGCAGTTCTTC. Translated: CATSDATSGSWYEQFF.